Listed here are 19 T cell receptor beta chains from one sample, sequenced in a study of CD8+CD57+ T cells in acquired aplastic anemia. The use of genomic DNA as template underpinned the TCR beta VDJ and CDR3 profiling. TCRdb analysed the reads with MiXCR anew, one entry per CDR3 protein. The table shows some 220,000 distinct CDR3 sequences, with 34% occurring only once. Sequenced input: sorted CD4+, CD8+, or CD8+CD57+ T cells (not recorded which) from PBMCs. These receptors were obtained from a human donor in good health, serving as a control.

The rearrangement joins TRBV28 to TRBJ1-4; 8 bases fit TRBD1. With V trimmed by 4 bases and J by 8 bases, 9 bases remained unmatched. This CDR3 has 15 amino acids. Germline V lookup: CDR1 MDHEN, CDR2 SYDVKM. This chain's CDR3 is CASSSLGQVGEKLFF. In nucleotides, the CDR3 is TGTGCCAGCAGTTCACTGGGACAGGTCGGGGAAAAACTGTTTTTT.

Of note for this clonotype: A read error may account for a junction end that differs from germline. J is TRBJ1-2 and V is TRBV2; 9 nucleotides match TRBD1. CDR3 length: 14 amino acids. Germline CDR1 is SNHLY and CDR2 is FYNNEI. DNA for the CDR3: TGTGCCAGCAGTAAGGACAGGGGAAACTACGGCTACACCTTC. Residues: CASSKDRGNYGYTF.

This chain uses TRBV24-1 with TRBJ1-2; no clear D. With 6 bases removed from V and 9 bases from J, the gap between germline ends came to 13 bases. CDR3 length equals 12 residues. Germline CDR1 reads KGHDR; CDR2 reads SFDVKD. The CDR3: CATSPAGSSYTF. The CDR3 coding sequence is TGTGCCACCAGTCCGGCGGGTTCAAGCTACACCTTC.

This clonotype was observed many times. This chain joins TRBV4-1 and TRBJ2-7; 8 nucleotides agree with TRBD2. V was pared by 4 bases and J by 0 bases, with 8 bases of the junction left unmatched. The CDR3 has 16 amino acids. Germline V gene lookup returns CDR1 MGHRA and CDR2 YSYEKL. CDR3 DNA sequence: TGCGCCAGCAGCCGAACTAGCGGAGAAGACTCCTACGAGCAGTACTTC. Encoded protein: CASSRTSGEDSYEQYF.

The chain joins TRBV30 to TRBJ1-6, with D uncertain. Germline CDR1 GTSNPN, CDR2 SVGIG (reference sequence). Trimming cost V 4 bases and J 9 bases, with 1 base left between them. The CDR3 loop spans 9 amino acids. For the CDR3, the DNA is TGTGCCTGGACTTCACCCCTCCACTTT. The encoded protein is CAWTSPLHF.

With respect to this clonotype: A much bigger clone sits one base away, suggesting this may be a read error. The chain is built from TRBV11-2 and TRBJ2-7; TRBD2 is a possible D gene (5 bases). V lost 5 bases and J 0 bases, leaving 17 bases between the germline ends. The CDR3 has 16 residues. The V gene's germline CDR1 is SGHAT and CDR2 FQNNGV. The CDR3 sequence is CASSPHGTGNSYEQYF. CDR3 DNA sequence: TGTGCCAGCAGCCCCCACGGAACCGGGAACTCCTACGAGCAGTACTTC.

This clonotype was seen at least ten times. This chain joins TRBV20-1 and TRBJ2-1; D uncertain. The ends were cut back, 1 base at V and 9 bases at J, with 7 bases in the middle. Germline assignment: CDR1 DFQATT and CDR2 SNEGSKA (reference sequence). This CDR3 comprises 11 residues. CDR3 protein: CSARAGLEQFF. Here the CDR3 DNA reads TGCAGTGCTAGAGCCGGGCTTGAGCAGTTCTTC.

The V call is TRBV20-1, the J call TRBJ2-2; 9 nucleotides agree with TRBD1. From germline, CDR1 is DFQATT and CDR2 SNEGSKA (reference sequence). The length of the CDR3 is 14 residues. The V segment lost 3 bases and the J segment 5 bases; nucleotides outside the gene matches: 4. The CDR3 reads CSASTGGKTGELFF. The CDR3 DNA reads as TGCAGTGCTAGTACAGGGGGCAAAACCGGGGAGCTGTTTTTT.

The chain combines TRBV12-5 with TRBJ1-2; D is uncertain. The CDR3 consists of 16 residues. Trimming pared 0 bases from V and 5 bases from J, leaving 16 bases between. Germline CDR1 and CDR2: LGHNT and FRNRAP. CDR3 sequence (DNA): TGTGCTAGTGGTTTGGTCGATTTTGGACCGAGGTATGGCTACACCTTC. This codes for CASGLVDFGPRYGYTF.

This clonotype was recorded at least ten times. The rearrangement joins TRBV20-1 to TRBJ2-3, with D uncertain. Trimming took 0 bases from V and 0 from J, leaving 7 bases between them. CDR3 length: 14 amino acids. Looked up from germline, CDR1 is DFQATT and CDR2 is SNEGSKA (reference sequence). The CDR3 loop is CSARDGISTDTQYF. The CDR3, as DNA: TGCAGTGCTAGAGATGGGATTAGCACAGATACGCAGTATTTT.

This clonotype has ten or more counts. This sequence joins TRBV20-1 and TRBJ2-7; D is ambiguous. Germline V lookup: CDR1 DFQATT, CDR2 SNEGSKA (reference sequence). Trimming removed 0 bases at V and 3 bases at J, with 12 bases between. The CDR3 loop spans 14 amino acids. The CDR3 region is CSARDSGGSYEQYF. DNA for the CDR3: TGCAGTGCTAGAGATTCCGGCGGAAGCTACGAGCAGTACTTC.

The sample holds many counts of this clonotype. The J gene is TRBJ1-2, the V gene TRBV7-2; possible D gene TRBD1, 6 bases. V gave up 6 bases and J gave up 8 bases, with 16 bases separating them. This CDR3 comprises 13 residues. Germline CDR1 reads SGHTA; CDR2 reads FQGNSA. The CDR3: CASSGQRQGGYTF. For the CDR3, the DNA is TGTGCCAGCAGTGGACAGCGCCAAGGAGGCTACACCTTC.

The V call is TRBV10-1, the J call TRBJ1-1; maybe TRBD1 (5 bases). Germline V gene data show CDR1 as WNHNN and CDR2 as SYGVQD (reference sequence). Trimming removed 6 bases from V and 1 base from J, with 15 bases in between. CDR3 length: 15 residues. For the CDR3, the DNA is TGCGCCAGCAGAGCGGGCGGGGGGAGGAACACTGAAGCTTTCTTT. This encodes CASRAGGGRNTEAFF.

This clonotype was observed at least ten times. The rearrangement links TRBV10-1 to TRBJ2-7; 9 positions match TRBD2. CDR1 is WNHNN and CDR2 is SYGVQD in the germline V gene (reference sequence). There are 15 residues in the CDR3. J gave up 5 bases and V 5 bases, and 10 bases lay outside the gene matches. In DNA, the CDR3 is TGCGCCAGCAGTTCTACTAGCGGGTCGATCCACGAGCAGTACTTC. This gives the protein CASSSTSGSIHEQYF.

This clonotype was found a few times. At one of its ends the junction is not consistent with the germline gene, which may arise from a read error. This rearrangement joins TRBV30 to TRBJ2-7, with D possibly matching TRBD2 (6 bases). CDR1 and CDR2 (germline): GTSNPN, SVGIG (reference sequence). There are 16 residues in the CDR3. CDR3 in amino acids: CAWSVAWRDDSNEQYF. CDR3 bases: TGTGCCTGGAGTGTTGCGTGGCGGGACGACTCCAACGAGCAGTACTTC.

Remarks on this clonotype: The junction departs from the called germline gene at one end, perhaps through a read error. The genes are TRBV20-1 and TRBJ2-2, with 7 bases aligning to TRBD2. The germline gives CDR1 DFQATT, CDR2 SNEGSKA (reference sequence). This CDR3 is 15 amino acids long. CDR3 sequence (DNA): TGCAGTTCTAGAGTTGGGACTACCGATACCGGGGAGCTGTTTTTT. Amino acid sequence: CSSRVGTTDTGELFF.

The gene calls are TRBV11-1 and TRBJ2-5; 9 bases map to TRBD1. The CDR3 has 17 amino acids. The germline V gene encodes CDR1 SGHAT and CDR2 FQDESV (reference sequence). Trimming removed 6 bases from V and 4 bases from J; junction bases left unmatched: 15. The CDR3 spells CASSEALPGQGPETQYF. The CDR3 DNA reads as TGTGCCAGCAGTGAAGCGCTACCGGGACAGGGTCCAGAGACCCAGTACTTC.

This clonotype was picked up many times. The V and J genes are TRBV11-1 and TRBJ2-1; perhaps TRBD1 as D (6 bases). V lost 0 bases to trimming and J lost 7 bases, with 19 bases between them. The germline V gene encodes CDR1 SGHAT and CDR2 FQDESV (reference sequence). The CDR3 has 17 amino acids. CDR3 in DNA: TGTGCCAGCAGCTTAGCGCTTCTCAGAACAGGGCTAAATGAGCAGTTCTTC. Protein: CASSLALLRTGLNEQFF.

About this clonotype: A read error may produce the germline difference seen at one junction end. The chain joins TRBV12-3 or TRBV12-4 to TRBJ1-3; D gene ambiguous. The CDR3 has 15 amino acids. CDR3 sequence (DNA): TGTGCCAGCAGCCTCCAGCCGAACTCTGGAGACACCATATATTTT. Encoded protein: CASSLQPNSGDTIYF.